The rows below give T cell receptor beta chains drawn from one sample of a study of resident and recirculating memory T cells in vitiligo. Assay: immunoSEQ multiplex PCR; the TCRdb copy retains only in-frame clones and omits some. The sample consists of 40,000 to 50,000 clones, around 90% of them appearing once. What was sequenced was blood. Every receptor here comes from a male donor with vitiligo. Each CDR3 is given with its conserved first and last residue. A D gene is named only where the DNA matches it firmly. The size of a clone is reported for some rows only, either as once, few or many, or as a class for expanded clones.

>.|TRBJ2-5|.|TRBV7-3
TGTGCCAGCAGCTATGGGCAGACAGAGACCCAGTACTTC
CASSYGQTETQYF
>.|TRBJ1-1|.|TRBV5-1
TGCGCCAGCAGTCGTGGGGGCGCGAGGAACACTGAAGCTTTCTTT
CASSRGGARNTEAFF
>TRBD2|TRBJ2-7|once|TRBV5-1
TGCGCCAGCAGCTGGACTGGCGGGGGGGGATACGAGCAGTACTTC
CASSWTGGGGYEQYF
>.|TRBJ1-6|.|TRBV19
TGCGCCAGTAGTATAAGGCCTCTCGGGAGCTCCTATAATTCACCCCTCCACTTT
CASSIRPLGSSYNSPLHF
>.|TRBJ2-7|.|TRBV19
TGTGCCAGTAGTATGGTGGGGCCCTACGAGCAGTACTTC
CASSMVGPYEQYF
>TRBD2|TRBJ2-3|.|TRBV7-3
TGTGCCAGCAGCCCGCTAGCGGGGGGGCCTCCCGATACGCAGTATTTT
CASSPLAGGPPDTQYF
>.|TRBJ2-7|.|TRBV6-1
TGTGCCAGCAGTGAGTTCCGGGACATGAGAGGTTACGAGCAGTACTTC
CASSEFRDMRGYEQYF
>.|TRBJ1-1|.|TRBV7-9
TGTGCCAGCAGTGCCGCGGGACTAGCTTTCTTT
CASSAAGLAFF
>.|TRBJ2-1|.|TRBV27
TGTGCCAGCAGTTTACGTAACGGGGGCAATGAGCAGTTCTTC
CASSLRNGGNEQFF
>.|TRBJ2-5|once|TRBV5-6
TGTGCCAGCAGCAAACGCACCCTACAAGAGACCCAGTACTTC
CASSKRTLQETQYF
>TRBD1|TRBJ2-2|.|TRBV23-1
TGCGCCAGCAGTCAATCAGGACAGGGGGTTACCGGGGAGCTGTTTTTT
CASSQSGQGVTGELFF
>.|TRBJ2-3|.|TRBV9
TGTGCCAGCAGCGTGTCTCCAGCGGGCGCCACAGATACGCAGTATTTT
CASSVSPAGATDTQYF
>.|TRBJ2-7|.|TRBV30
TGTGCCTGGAGTGTAACAGGGCCCTACGAGCAGTACTTC
CAWSVTGPYEQYF
>TRBD1|TRBJ1-1|.|TRBV5-4
TGTGCCAGCAGCTTGCCTAGGGGAACAGGGGACGGTACTGAAGCTTTCTTT
CASSLPRGTGDGTEAFF
>TRBD1|TRBJ1-6|.|TRBV2
TGTGCCAGCAGAGACTCTACAGGGGGCAGGACACCCCTCCACTTT
CASRDSTGGRTPLHF
>TRBD1|TRBJ1-2|once|TRBV9
TGTGCCAGCAGCTTCGGGACAGGGTTGGACTATGGCTACACCTTC
CASSFGTGLDYGYTF
>TRBD2|TRBJ2-3|.|TRBV9
TGTGCCAGCGCGGGGGGGGCCCATACGCAGTATTTT
CASAGGAHTQYF
>.|TRBJ1-1|.|TRBV10-3
TGTGCCACTAATAGTCTGAACACTGAAGCTTTCTTT
CATNSLNTEAFF
>TRBD1|TRBJ1-3|.|TRBV4-2
TGTGCCAGCAGCCAAGAAGGAACAGGGGTGAACACCATATATTTT
CASSQEGTGVNTIYF
>.|TRBJ2-7|.|TRBV5-6
TGTGCCAGCAGCTCTGGGGGGGCCTACTACGAGCAGTACTTC
CASSSGGAYYEQYF
>.|TRBJ1-1|.|TRBV6-6
TGTGCCAGCAGTTACTCAGGGGGCACTGAAGCTTTCTTT
CASSYSGGTEAFF
>TRBD1|TRBJ1-2|.|TRBV5-1
TGCGCCAGCAGCTTGGACGGGACAGGGGACTATGGCTACACCTTC
CASSLDGTGDYGYTF
>.|TRBJ1-1|.|TRBV11-2
TGTGCCAGCAGCCTCCAGGGATCTGAAGCTTTCTTT
CASSLQGSEAFF
>TRBD1|TRBJ2-5|.|TRBV7-9
TGTGCCAGCAGCTTAACGGGATCCAGGGGGTATCGGGTTGTAGAGACCCAGTACTTC
CASSLTGSRGYRVVETQYF
>.|TRBJ2-2|.|TRBV27
TGTGCCAGCAGTCAACAGACAGGGAACACCGGGGAGCTGTTTTTT
CASSQQTGNTGELFF
>.|TRBJ2-1|.|TRBV12-5
TGTGCTAGTGGTTTGTGGGGACTGCGATCCAATGAGCAGTTCTTC
CASGLWGLRSNEQFF
>.|TRBJ2-4|.|TRBV30
TGTGCCTGGGGAGGGGGCGTAGCCAAAAACATTCAGTACTTC
CAWGGGVAKNIQYF
>.|TRBJ1-2|.|TRBV18
TGTGCCAGCTCACCATCAACAGACTACACCTTC
CASSPSTDYTF
>.|TRBJ1-6|.|TRBV6-5
TGTGCCAGCAGTTACTCGACAGAGCTAAATTCACCCCTCCACTTT
CASSYSTELNSPLHF
>.|TRBJ1-1|.|TRBV27
TGTGCCAGTAGTTTCGACAGATTTGGAAACACTGAAGCTTTCTTT
CASSFDRFGNTEAFF
>.|TRBJ2-1|.|TRBV7-6
TGTGCCAGCAGCTTCAAGGGCGGCGGGGGCACGTACAATGAGCAGTTCTTC
CASSFKGGGGTYNEQFF
>.|TRBJ1-5|few|TRBV19
TGTGCCAGTAGTACGGACAGAAGCAATCAGCCCCAGCATTTT
CASSTDRSNQPQHF
>TRBD1|TRBJ2-7|.|TRBV9
TGTGCCAGCAGCGTAGGGGACAGAAACTACGAGCAGTACTTC
CASSVGDRNYEQYF
>TRBD1|TRBJ1-4|.|TRBV5-1
TGCGCCAGCAGCGCTGGGACAGATAACGAAAAACTGTTTTTT
CASSAGTDNEKLFF
>TRBD1|TRBJ1-2|.|TRBV6-5
TGTGCCGTACAGGGGACATATGGCTACACCTTC
CAVQGTYGYTF
>TRBD1|TRBJ2-1|.|TRBV5-1
TGCGCCAGCAGCTGGGGACAGGGTAAAGCAGGGAATGAGCAGTTCTTC
CASSWGQGKAGNEQFF
>TRBD2|TRBJ2-3|.|TRBV25-1
TGTGCCAGCAGTGAATATTTAGCGGGGTTCACAGATACGCAGTATTTT
CASSEYLAGFTDTQYF
>TRBD1|TRBJ1-3|.|TRBV4-2
TGTGCCAGCAGCCCCCTGACAGGGGGCGCAAACACCATATATTTT
CASSPLTGGANTIYF
>.|TRBJ1-3|.|TRBV6-6
TGTGCCAGCAGTTACTGGAGGCCCGACTCTGGAAACACCATATATTTT
CASSYWRPDSGNTIYF
>.|TRBJ1-2|.|TRBV5-6
TGTGCCAGCAGCTTGGGACGACAGGTGCATGCTAACTATGGCTACACCTTC
CASSLGRQVHANYGYTF
>.|TRBJ1-5|.|TRBV2
TGTGCCAGCAGTGGTACAGGGAAGAATCAGCCCCAGCATTTT
CASSGTGKNQPQHF
>.|TRBJ1-1|once|TRBV27
TGTGCCAGCAGTTTATTGAGGCATGGGGGCGAAGCTTTCTTT
CASSLLRHGGEAFF
>.|TRBJ1-2|once|TRBV7-2
TGTGCCAGCAGTCGCGGGACCCGCTATGGCTACACCTTC
CASSRGTRYGYTF
>TRBD1|TRBJ2-4|.|TRBV10-2
TGCGCCAGCAGCGACAGGGGGCGTCTAGCCAAAAACATTCAGTACTTC
CASSDRGRLAKNIQYF
>TRBD1|TRBJ2-1|.|TRBV29-1
TGCAGCGTAGACAGGGTACGCTCCTACAATGAGCAGTTCTTC
CSVDRVRSYNEQFF
>TRBD1|TRBJ1-4|.|TRBV25-1
TGTGCCAGCAGTGAAGGGACAGTTATTAATGAAAAACTGTTTTTT
CASSEGTVINEKLFF
>TRBD1|TRBJ2-7|.|TRBV18
TGTGCCAGCTCAAACCGGGACAGGAGCTCCTACGAGCAGTACTTC
CASSNRDRSSYEQYF
>.|TRBJ2-5|.|TRBV1
TGCCCGCCAGAGGGGGGGGAGACCCAGTACTTC
CPPEGGETQYF
>.|TRBJ2-3|.|TRBV6-5
TGTGCCAGCAGTCCTCGTACTAGCACAGATACGCAGTATTTT
CASSPRTSTDTQYF
>.|TRBJ1-5|.|TRBV7-2
TGTGCCAGCAGCTTACCGGGCAATCAGCCCCAGCATTTT
CASSLPGNQPQHF
>TRBD1|TRBJ1-1|.|TRBV7-6
TGTGCCAGCAGCTTGGGACAGGCAACTAGGAACACTGAAGCTTTCTTT
CASSLGQATRNTEAFF
>TRBD1|TRBJ2-1|once|TRBV6-1
TGTGCCAGCTTCCACACAGGGGGCCACAATGAGCAGTTCTTC
CASFHTGGHNEQFF
>TRBD1|TRBJ1-2|.|TRBV6-5
TGTGCCAGCTCCACAGGGGGCTATGGCTACACCTTC
CASSTGGYGYTF
>TRBD1|TRBJ1-5|.|TRBV10-2
TGCGCCAGCAGCGGGACAGGGAATCAGCCCCAGCATTTT
CASSGTGNQPQHF
>.|TRBJ1-1|.|TRBV5-5
TGTGCCAGCAGCTTGGGGGGCTGGGGCACTGAAGCTTTCTTT
CASSLGGWGTEAFF
>TRBD1|TRBJ1-1|.|TRBV11-2
TGTGCCAGCAGCTTAGCGGTCAGGGGGGACACTGAAGCTTTCTTT
CASSLAVRGDTEAFF
>TRBD2|TRBJ2-1|.|TRBV6-4
TGTGCCAGCAGTGACAGTAGCGGGGGGGCCGATGAGCAGTTCTTC
CASSDSSGGADEQFF